These 31 T cell receptor beta chains were sequenced from one sample in a study of Graves' ophthalmopathy and Graves' hyperthyroidism. Scientists amplified the TCR beta CDR3 regions from RNA transcripts. An initial RT-PCR round employing HTBI primers preceded a second-round multiplex PCR. TCRdb passed the multiplex PCR reads through MiXCR, listing each CDR3 protein once. The table includes about 240,000 distinct CDR3 sequences, 40% to 50% detected once. The sequencing sample was made of peripheral blood. The origin of the receptors is an adult man with Graves' ophthalmopathy.

This clonotype was observed a few times. The CDR3 here is CASSGTGEVSGYTF. The CDR3 nucleotides read TGCGCCAGCAGTGGGACAGGGGAGGTTTCGGGCTACACCTTC. The V call is TRBV10-2, the J call TRBJ1-2; 9 nucleotides match TRBD1. V was pared by 4 bases and J by 8 bases, with 8 bases of the junction left unmatched. This CDR3 contains 14 residues. CDR1 is WSHSY, CDR2 SAAADI, per germline.

This clonotype was seen more than once but under ten times. The chain couples TRBV20-1 to TRBJ2-7; 7 nucleotides agree with TRBD1. Germline V gene lookup returns CDR1 DFQATT and CDR2 SNEGSKA (reference sequence). The CDR3 consists of 14 residues. V lost 1 base, J lost 6 bases, and 9 bases stayed unmatched. CDR3 sequence (DNA): TGCAGTGCTAGAGTGCAAGGGGGCAGGGGCGAGCAGTACTTC. Amino acids: CSARVQGGRGEQYF.

In the case of this clonotype: The junction departs from the called germline gene at one end, perhaps through a read error. The chain has TRBV25-1 and TRBJ1-2; weak D call: TRBD1 (5 bases). CDR3 size: 15 residues. Germline values: CDR1 MGHDK, CDR2 SYGVNS. CDR3 in amino acids: CACSLGGAPNYGYTF. DNA for the CDR3: TGTGCCTGCAGCTTAGGAGGGGCCCCTAACTATGGCTACACCTTC.

The chain combines TRBV29-1 with TRBJ2-7; D is unresolved. The CDR3 has 11 residues. Germline lookup yields CDR1 SQVTM and CDR2 ANQGSEA. Trimming took 0 bases from V and 6 from J, leaving 6 bases between them. As DNA, the CDR3 is TGCAGCGTTGAAGATCTCGGCGAGCAGTACTTC. This gives the protein CSVEDLGEQYF.

This clonotype was counted only a few times. This CDR3 is CASSFPGGAGDHEQYF. The CDR3 coding sequence is TGTGCCAGCAGCTTCCCGGGTGGGGCGGGAGACCACGAGCAGTACTTC. The chain joins TRBV7-6 to TRBJ2-7, with 7 bases lining up with TRBD2. The CDR3 extends over 16 amino acids. Trimming at V came to 3 bases and at J to 5 bases, leaving 13 bases not matched to a gene. Germline-derived CDR1 and CDR2 are SGHVS and FNYEAQ.

The gene calls are TRBV5-1 and TRBJ1-1; D is unresolved. Germline V gives CDR1 SGHRS, CDR2 YFSETQ. The V and J ends lost 0 bases and 1 base respectively, with 10 bases between them. This CDR3 has 15 residues. CDR3: CASSLGEGWNTEAFF. The CDR3 DNA is TGCGCCAGCAGCTTGGGAGAGGGATGGAACACTGAAGCTTTCTTT.

This clonotype was detected a few times. V and J are TRBV12-3 or TRBV12-4 and TRBJ1-1; the D is unclear. The V end was cut by 1 base, the J end by 2 bases, with 8 bases between. The CDR3 is made up of 14 amino acids. CDR3: CASSLGRHNTEAFF. CDR3 bases: TGTGCCAGCAGTTTAGGCCGGCACAACACTGAAGCTTTCTTT.

The chain couples TRBV4-1 to TRBJ2-2; 7 nucleotides agree with TRBD2. Germline V lookup: CDR1 MGHRA, CDR2 YSYEKL. V dropped 2 bases and J dropped 0; count of bases not matched to a gene: 9. The CDR3 extends over 18 amino acids. The chain's CDR3 is CASSQSPGAGTNTGELFF. CDR3 coding DNA: TGCGCCAGCAGCCAAAGTCCTGGAGCGGGGACGAACACCGGGGAGCTGTTTTTT.

In DNA, the CDR3 is TGTGCCAGCAGATCCGGAGCTGGGGAGACCCAGTACTTC. It codes for CASRSGAGETQYF. The chain employs TRBV10-3 and TRBJ2-5, with no clear D. The length of the CDR3 is 13 residues. The V end lost 10 bases, the J end lost 5 bases, and 17 bases lay between the germline ends. CDR1 and CDR2 (germline): ENHRY, SYGVKD.

Concerning this clonotype: Sequence at one end of the junction differs from germline and may be a read error. The genes are TRBV10-3 and TRBJ1-2; D is undetermined. The CDR3 contains 13 residues. Per the germline V gene, CDR1 is ENHRY and CDR2 is SYGVKD. In DNA, the CDR3 is TGTGCCAGCAGTTTACGGGAGAGCGGTGGCTACACCTTC. Its protein is CASSLRESGGYTF.

V gene TRBV7-9 combines with J gene TRBJ2-7, with D unresolved. The CDR3 is made up of 13 amino acids. CDR1 is SEHNR, CDR2 FQNEAQ, per germline (reference sequence). With 5 bases removed from V and 7 bases from J, the gap between germline ends came to 15 bases. CDR3 DNA sequence: TGTGCCAGCAGCGCCTCCGAAAATCCGGAGCAGTACTTC. Translated, it gives CASSASENPEQYF.

The rearrangement uses TRBV5-6 and TRBJ2-5, with a weak D call TRBD2 (5 bases). The CDR3 has 16 residues. V was shortened by 3 bases and J by 2 bases, with 17 bases between the two germline ends. CDR1 is SGHDT and CDR2 is YYEEEE in the germline V gene. The chain's CDR3 is CASSYRGGGPQETQYF. The CDR3 DNA follows: TGTGCCAGCAGCTACCGAGGAGGCGGCCCACAAGAGACCCAGTACTTC.

The chain combines TRBV12-3 or TRBV12-4 with TRBJ1-1, with D possibly TRBD1 on 5 matching bases. The CDR3 length is 14 residues. V was trimmed by 5 bases and J by 5 bases, leaving 15 bases between them. Here the CDR3 DNA reads TGTGCCAGCAGTGATTTCGGGGGAAGAACTGAAGCTTTCTTT. It translates to CASSDFGGRTEAFF.

The genes are TRBV19 and TRBJ2-7, with D possibly matching TRBD1 (6 bases). The CDR3 has 14 amino acids. From germline, CDR1 is LNHDA and CDR2 SQIVND (reference sequence). The V end was cut by 5 bases, the J end by 4 bases, with 15 bases between. This CDR3 is CASSVYKGGYEQYF. The CDR3 nucleotides are TGTGCCAGTAGTGTCTACAAAGGGGGTTACGAGCAGTACTTC.

This clonotype was seen repeatedly, ten times or more. The chain recombines TRBV24-1 with TRBJ1-1; 8 nucleotides line up with TRBD1. Germline V gene lookup returns CDR1 KGHDR and CDR2 SFDVKD. The CDR3 is 14 amino acids. After removal of 8 bases from V and 3 bases from J, the junction contained 7 bases not matched to a gene. CDR3 bases: TGTGCCACCATGGACAGGGAAGGGGACACTGAAGCTTTCTTT. Its translation is CATMDREGDTEAFF.

This clonotype was picked up a small number of times. This chain joins TRBV7-2 and TRBJ2-3; D may be TRBD1 (5 bases). V lost 3 bases, J lost 2 bases, and 12 bases lay in between. Germline V gene sequence: CDR1 SGHTA, CDR2 FQGNSA. The CDR3 is made up of 15 amino acids. CDR3 sequence: CASSLGQGPTDTQYF. CDR3 in DNA: TGTGCCAGCAGCTTGGGGCAGGGTCCCACAGATACGCAGTATTTT.

This chain uses TRBV7-3 with TRBJ1-1, with no clear D. Germline V lookup: CDR1 SGHTA, CDR2 FQGTGA. V shed 1 base and J shed 1 base, with 7 bases lying between them. The CDR3 sequence is 14 residues long. The CDR3 is CASSLNPQNTEAFF. CDR3 bases: TGTGCCAGCAGCTTAAACCCCCAGAACACTGAAGCTTTCTTT.

This clonotype was observed a few times. The chain couples TRBV10-2 to TRBJ1-2; D is possibly TRBD1 (5 bases). The V gene's germline CDR1 is WSHSY and CDR2 SAAADI. The CDR3 contains 16 residues. The V and J ends lost 0 bases and 3 bases respectively, with 14 bases between them. CDR3 protein: CASSESEVGGDYGYTF. CDR3 nucleotide sequence: TGCGCCAGCAGTGAGTCAGAGGTCGGGGGTGACTATGGCTACACCTTC.

The chain has TRBV2 and TRBJ2-5, with D perhaps matching TRBD2 (6 bases). The J call could be wrong; TRBJ2-1 is a better fit for the DNA end. Germline CDR1 is SNHLY and CDR2 is FYNNEI. The CDR3 runs to 14 residues. CDR3 sequence: CASSERGSGREQFF. CDR3 sequence (DNA): TGTGCCAGCAGTGAAAGGGGCAGCGGGCGGGAGCAGTTCTTC.

The genes are TRBV9 and TRBJ2-7; a possible D gene is TRBD2 (5 bases). The CDR3 has 16 amino acids. In germline, CDR1 is SGDLS, CDR2 YYNGEE. V lost 4 bases, J lost 2 bases, and 19 bases lay in between. This chain's CDR3 is CASSLWTGSYAYEQYF. The CDR3 region has the DNA TGTGCCAGCAGCTTGTGGACGGGGTCGTACGCCTACGAGCAGTACTTC.

This clonotype was recorded a few times. The chain has TRBV7-9 and TRBJ1-1, with TRBD1 identical over 7 bases. Germline-derived CDR1 and CDR2 are SEHNR and FQNEAQ (reference sequence). CDR3 length: 13 amino acids. Trimming at V came to 6 bases and at J to 3 bases, leaving 4 bases not matched to a gene. In DNA form, the CDR3 reads TGTGCCAGCAGGCCACAGGGGTACACTGAAGCTTTCTTT. Translation: CASRPQGYTEAFF.

The genes are TRBV7-3 and TRBJ1-5, with D hard to call. CDR1 is SGHTA and CDR2 is FQGTGA in the germline V gene. V dropped 3 bases and J dropped 6 bases, with 18 bases sitting between them. The CDR3 contains 16 residues. The CDR3: CASSFSEGLRFQPQHF. The CDR3 DNA sequence: TGTGCCAGCAGCTTTTCCGAAGGGCTTAGGTTTCAGCCCCAGCATTTT.

The chain links TRBV20-1 to TRBJ2-7, with a weak D call TRBD2 (5 bases). Germline CDR1 is DFQATT and CDR2 is SNEGSKA (reference sequence). The V end lost 3 bases, the J end lost 5 bases, and 8 bases lay between the germline ends. This CDR3 contains 11 residues. The CDR3 DNA follows: TGCAGTGCTAGGAGCGGACACGAGCAGTACTTC. As protein: CSARSGHEQYF.

There are a few counts of this clonotype. The rearrangement joins TRBV20-1 to TRBJ2-7; D gene uncertain. Germline loops: CDR1 DFQATT, CDR2 SNEGSKA (reference sequence). Trimming left V 1 base short and J 0 bases short, with 13 bases between. This CDR3 is 15 amino acids long. The CDR3 nucleotides are TGCAGTGCTAGAGGGGGATTCAGGAGCTCCTACGAGCAGTACTTC. Protein: CSARGGFRSSYEQYF.

The chain employs TRBV5-1 and TRBJ2-7; D not certain. Germline values: CDR1 SGHRS, CDR2 YFSETQ. V lost 4 bases and J lost 3, with 17 bases in between. The CDR3 loop spans 15 amino acids. CDR3 nucleotide sequence: TGCGCCAGCAGCCCCGCCGTGCAAAGTTACTACGAGCAGTACTTC. It is translated as CASSPAVQSYYEQYF.

In this sample, this clonotype turned up a few times. The genes are TRBV7-6 and TRBJ1-1; perhaps TRBD1 as D (5 bases). The V end was cut by 4 bases, the J end by 11 bases, with 14 bases between. This CDR3 has 12 amino acids. Germline CDR1 and CDR2: SGHVS and FNYEAQ. The CDR3 DNA is TGTGCCAGCAGCTCCCGGTCAGGGTGGGCTTTCTTT. Translating gives CASSSRSGWAFF.

The chain links TRBV7-8 to TRBJ1-2; maybe TRBD1 (6 bases). In germline, CDR1 is SGHVS, CDR2 FQNEAQ. The CDR3 has 15 residues. Trimming removed 5 bases from V and 8 bases from J, with 21 bases in between. CDR3 region: CASSLLGQTDGGYTF. CDR3 sequence (DNA): TGTGCCAGCAGCCTGCTCGGACAGACCGACGGGGGCTACACCTTC.

The chain carries TRBV9 and TRBJ2-7; unclear D gene. Germline V lookup: CDR1 SGDLS, CDR2 YYNGEE. The CDR3 covers 13 residues. The V end lost 0 bases, the J end lost 3 bases, and 7 bases lay between the germline ends. Here the CDR3 reads CASSVVGGYEQYF. The CDR3 DNA follows: TGTGCCAGCAGCGTAGTGGGTGGCTACGAGCAGTACTTC.

The V gene is TRBV11-2, the J gene TRBJ2-2; 9 positions match TRBD1. This CDR3 has 14 residues. CDR1 is SGHAT and CDR2 is FQNNGV in the germline V gene. V lost 7 bases to trimming and J lost 3 bases; unmatched junction nucleotides: 3. The CDR3 region is CASIRTGDTGELFF. The CDR3 DNA reads as TGTGCCAGCATCCGGACAGGGGACACCGGGGAGCTGTTTTTT.

The rearrangement uses TRBV19 and TRBJ2-7, with 8 bases fitting TRBD1. The V gene's germline CDR1 is LNHDA and CDR2 SQIVND (reference sequence). CDR3 length: 14 amino acids. With 9 bases clipped from V and 0 bases from J, the junction kept 7 bases outside the gene matches. CDR3 loop: CASSGQGISYEQYF. In DNA form, the CDR3 reads TGTGCCAGCAGTGGACAGGGAATCTCCTACGAGCAGTACTTC.

The chain links TRBV10-3 to TRBJ2-5; D gene unclear. The V and J ends lost 6 bases and 3 bases respectively, with 14 bases between them. Per germline, CDR1 ENHRY and CDR2 SYGVKD. The CDR3 consists of 14 residues. The CDR3: CAIRDRVSEETQYF. The CDR3 coding sequence is TGTGCCATCAGAGATAGGGTTTCCGAAGAGACCCAGTACTTC.